These T cell receptor beta chains were read from a single sample in a study of control samples from healthy donors and cancer patients. Only in-frame clones appear in the TCRdb table, and some are missing; sequencing was by immunoSEQ multiplex PCR. The table shows about 48,000 clones, with over 90% occurring only once. The sequencing input was PBMCs. The receptors come from a woman in her 50s with head and neck cancer. CDR3s leave out the opening cysteine and the closing phenylalanine or tryptophan.

j_gene | v_gene | CDR3aa
TRBJ1-5 | TRBV2 | ASSEAGRGGRPQH
TRBJ1-4 | TRBV4-1 | ASSQDDRLNEKLF
TRBJ1-1 | TRBV30 | AWGPGQGNTEAF
TRBJ2-5 | TRBV6-1 | ASSDPAGGVETQY
TRBJ2-2 | TRBV19 | ASSIRGNTGELF
TRBJ1-2 | TRBV9 | ASRPGQGIGGYT
TRBJ2-1 | TRBV7-9 | ASSLALASHNEQF
TRBJ2-2 | TRBV5-1 | ASRPRENTGELF
TRBJ1-1 | TRBV6-1 | ASSEGRVNTEAF
TRBJ2-1 | TRBV6-5 | ASKEGSYNEQF
TRBJ2-3 | TRBV30 | AWTGSGVDTQY
TRBJ1-1 | TRBV30 | AWSVGVTEAF
TRBJ2-3 | TRBV4-1 | ASSLAGGPRNTQY
TRBJ1-1 | TRBV25-1 | ASSAGTGREGTEAF
TRBJ1-4 | TRBV28 | ASSLSGGDEKLF
TRBJ2-3 | TRBV9 | ASSVGGSKDTQY
TRBJ1-2 | TRBV5-1 | ASSLRGEGYT
TRBJ1-6 | TRBV30 | AWKGRASLRNSPLH
TRBJ1-1 | TRBV18 | ASSPRQHTEAF
TRBJ1-1 | TRBV18 | ASSIREDTEAF
TRBJ1-1 | TRBV6-5 | ASSLTGGQTEAF
TRBJ2-2 | TRBV7-2 | ASSLAWGTGGGELF
TRBJ2-1 | TRBV4-1 | ASSQEAPGQLLNEQF
TRBJ2-1 | TRBV5-1 | ASSFSGQSSYNEQF
TRBJ2-3 | TRBV4-2 | ASSQERGGADTQY